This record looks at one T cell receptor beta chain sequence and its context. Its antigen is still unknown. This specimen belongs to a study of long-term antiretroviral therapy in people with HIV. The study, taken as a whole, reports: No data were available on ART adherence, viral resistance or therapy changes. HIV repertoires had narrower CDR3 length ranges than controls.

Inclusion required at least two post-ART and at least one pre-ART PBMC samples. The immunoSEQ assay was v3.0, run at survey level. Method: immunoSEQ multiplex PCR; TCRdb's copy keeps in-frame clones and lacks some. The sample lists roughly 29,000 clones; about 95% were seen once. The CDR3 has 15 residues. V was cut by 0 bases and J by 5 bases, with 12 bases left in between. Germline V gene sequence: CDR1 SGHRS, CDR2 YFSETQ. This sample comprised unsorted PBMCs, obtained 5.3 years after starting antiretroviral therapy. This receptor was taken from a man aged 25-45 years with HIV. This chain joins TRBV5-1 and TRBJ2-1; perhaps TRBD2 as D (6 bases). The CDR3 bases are TGCGCCAGCAGCTTGGTACTAGCAGGGAACAATGAGCAGTTCTTC. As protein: CASSLVLAGNNEQFF. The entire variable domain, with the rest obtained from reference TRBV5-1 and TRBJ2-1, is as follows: KAGVTQTPRYLIKTRGQQVTLSCSPISGHRSVSWYQQTPGQGLQFLFEYFSETQRNKGNFPGRFSGRQFSNSRSEMNVSTLELGDSALYLCASSLVLAGNNEQFFGPGTRLTVL.